This T cell receptor (beta chain) was found in a study of human T cells and chemical hapten exposure (dated by TCRdb to the early 2020s). At the level of the whole study: For sensitization, 2% DPC in acetone was applied to a 2 cm by 2 cm area of upper inner arm skin. Patients additionally received weekly therapeutic DPC doses to the scalp throughout the approximately 22-week study period. Patch testing was done on the upper back using Finn chambers containing 0.01% DPC, and results were scored after 6 days according to International Contact Dermatitis Research Group standards. The patient cohort, mostly female, included alopecia areata with under or over 50% scalp involvement, alopecia totalis and alopecia universalis. The libraries were sequenced as a pool, and the TCR yield per sample differed mostly because of small variations in library volumes within the pool. In alopecia patients, the study followed how the peripheral blood TCR repertoire changed in vivo over primary and secondary sensitization to diphenylcyclopropenone (DPC), a hapten. Blood samples were taken from patients before sensitization (week 0) and at 2, 6 and about 24 weeks after DPC sensitization. Roughly 30 alopecia patients gave blood for TCR sequencing at one to four time points (pre-sensitization, 2, 6 and 24 weeks).

Read against the paper, the sample's time point label means: patch test 3, about 24 weeks after DPC sensitization. The treatment or condition tag for this specimen amounts to: therapeutic diphenylcyclopropenone sensitization with weekly scalp DPC. At every patch-test visit, the blood draw took place before the patch test was put on. Patients were eligible if aged 18 to 70, diagnosed with alopecia and judged suitable for DPC therapy, and pregnant patients were excluded. Total RNA was extracted from unfractionated whole blood collected in Tempus Blood RNA tubes. The V and J ends are trimmed by 0 bases and 3 bases, leaving 8 bases between them. CDR1 and CDR2, per the germline V gene (reference sequence), are LGHDT and YNNKEL. The CDR3 starts with the cysteine, ends with the phenylalanine, and has 14 residues. The DNA shown is the 42-base CDR3, in frame from base 1. This clonotype was counted ten times or more. Its binding antigen is unknown. The sample holds no much larger clone one base away, and base qualities are not on file.

Libraries were made using RACE. The data were produced on a NextSeq 500. During library preparation, unique molecular identifiers were attached to individual cDNA molecules so that TCRs could be counted quantitatively and reproducibly. From each blood RNA sample, both TCR alpha and TCR beta chains were sequenced. The paper's processing steps were these. The median number of TCRs per sample was roughly 98,000, ranging from about 20,000 to 750,000. The Decombinator software suite was used to annotate V, J and CDR3 in the TCR reads. To make PS versus PT1 abundance plots, every sample was subsampled to the same number of TCRs (28,000). TCRs were defined as expanded if absent before sensitization and observed at least eight times at the 2-week time point. TCRdb's own reprocessing of the public reads used fastp at Q25 and MiXCR and kept productive beta chains. Rows matching on CDR3 protein sequence are summarized as one entry with the most common DNA and genes. In this record, the V and J calls reflect TCRdb's handling and not the investigators' own analysis. The sample table records about 76,000 distinct CDR3 sequences; 10% to 15% of these occur just once. Jointly, the top ten make up roughly 5.7% of the sample.

The paper as a whole reports these results and caveats: The number of PT1 expanded TCRs positively correlated with patch test score, significant at thresholds 8, 16 and 32 but not 4. DPC sensitization did not change how many TCRs were above 1 in 1000 frequency, and no evidence was found of alterations in global repertoire structure. After repeated subsampling, changes were observed in the strength of the expansion versus patch-test correlation and in the threshold at which the correlation became significant. Significantly more large CDR3 similarity clusters were formed by expanded TCRs than by pre-sensitization or healthy control sets, consistent with antigen-driven responses. Because every patient had alopecia, a presumed autoimmune disease, the patients' immune response might differ from that of healthy individuals.

Here the chain combines TRBV3-1 and TRBJ2-5; no D gene is confidently identified. This receptor was identified in a woman in her forties or fifties with alopecia areata. Some clones in this sample may be carry-over from other donors' samples. This sample comprised whole blood, obtained in connection with sensitization to the hapten diphenylcyclopropenone (DPC). The nucleotide sequence reads TGTGCCAGCAGCCAAGAACCTCGGAAAGAGACCCAGTACTTC. Translated, this gives CASSQEPRKETQYF.